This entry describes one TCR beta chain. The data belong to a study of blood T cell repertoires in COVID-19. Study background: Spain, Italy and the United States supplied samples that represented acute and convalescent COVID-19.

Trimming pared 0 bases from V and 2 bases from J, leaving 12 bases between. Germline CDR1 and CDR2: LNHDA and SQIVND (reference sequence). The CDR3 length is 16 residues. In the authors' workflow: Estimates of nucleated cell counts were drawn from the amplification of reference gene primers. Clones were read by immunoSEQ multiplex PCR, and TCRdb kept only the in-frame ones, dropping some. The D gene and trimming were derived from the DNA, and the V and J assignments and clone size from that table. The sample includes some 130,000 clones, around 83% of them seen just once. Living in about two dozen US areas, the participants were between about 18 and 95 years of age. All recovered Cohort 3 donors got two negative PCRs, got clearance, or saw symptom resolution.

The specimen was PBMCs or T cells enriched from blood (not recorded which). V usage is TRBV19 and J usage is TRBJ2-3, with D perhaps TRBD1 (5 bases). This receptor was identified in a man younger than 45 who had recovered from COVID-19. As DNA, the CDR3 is TGTGCCAGTAGTATAGAATCGACAGCTAACACAGATACGCAGTATTTT. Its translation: CASSIESTANTDTQYF.